A selection of T cell receptor beta chains follows, all from one sample in a study of T cell repertoires in cytomegalovirus infection. TCRdb fed the reads into MiXCR, producing one record per CDR3 protein. The data contain 680,000 or so distinct CDR3 sequences, less than 40% of them singletons. The sample was PBMCs. The receptor source for this set is a human donor in good health (CMV status not recorded). Some clones in this sample may be carry-over from other donors' samples. Each CDR3 is given with its conserved first and last residue. Fields, in order: clone size, CDR3 length, V gene, D gene, J gene, CDR3 DNA, CDR3 protein. The D gene is left open where the match is weak. Only some rows state a clone size, as once, few, many or a class for expanded clones.

>few|18|TRBV4-1|TRBD1|TRBJ1-5
TGCGCCAGCAGCCAAGACGGGGACAGGGTGTCTGGCAATCAGCCCCAGCATTTT
CASSQDGDRVSGNQPQHF
>NA|15|TRBV2|NA|TRBJ1-5
TGTGCCAGCAGCGGGGGGAGGGGTAGCAATCAGCCCCAGCATTTT
CASSGGRGSNQPQHF
>NA|13|TRBV5-1|NA|TRBJ2-2
TGCGCCAGCAGCTTGGAGGCGGCCGGGGAGCTGTTTTTT
CASSLEAAGELFF
>few|13|TRBV12-3/TRBV12-4|NA|TRBJ2-1
TGTGCCAGCAAGCTCAGCTCCTACAATGAGCAGTTCTTC
CASKLSSYNEQFF
>NA|15|TRBV7-8|TRBD1|TRBJ1-4
TGTGCCAGCAGTTCTACAGGGGGCAAAAATGAAAAACTGTTTTTT
CASSSTGGKNEKLFF
>few|14|TRBV5-1|NA|TRBJ2-4
TGCGCCAGCAGCTCTGGCTGGGTGAAAAACATTCAGTACTTC
CASSSGWVKNIQYF
>few|14|TRBV12-3/TRBV12-4|NA|TRBJ1-5
TGTGCCAGCAAGGAGGGCGAAGGCAATCAGCCCCAGCATTTT
CASKEGEGNQPQHF
>NA|16|TRBV25-1|TRBD1|TRBJ2-7
TGTGCCAGCAGTGAATGGGGGACAGGGAACCCCTACGAGCAGTACTTC
CASSEWGTGNPYEQYF
>NA|14|TRBV7-2|NA|TRBJ1-1
TGTGCCAGCAGCCGACATTCGAGGGTGTCTGAAGCTTTCTTT
CASSRHSRVSEAFF
>few|16|TRBV7-8|TRBD1|TRBJ1-1
TGTGCCAGCAGCCCCCCGGACAGGGGGATGAACACTGAAGCTTTCTTT
CASSPPDRGMNTEAFF
>few|16|TRBV27|NA|TRBJ1-5
TGTGCCAGCAGTTTAAGCGGCAGGGTTAGCAATCAGCCCCAGCATTTT
CASSLSGRVSNQPQHF
>NA|15|TRBV11-2|TRBD2|TRBJ2-1
TGTGCCAGCAGCCCCCTTGGTAGCGGGGGGCCTAGGCAGTTCTTC
CASSPLGSGGPRQFF
>NA|20|TRBV24-1|TRBD2|TRBJ2-3
TGTGCCACCAGTGATTTGGGACCAAGTAAGACTAGCGGGTCCACAGATACGCAGTATTTT
CATSDLGPSKTSGSTDTQYF
>NA|14|TRBV7-9|NA|TRBJ1-6
TGTGCCAGCAGCTTTCTTCAGGGCGCTTCACCCCTCCACTTT
CASSFLQGASPLHF
>few|15|TRBV6-1|NA|TRBJ1-2
TGTGCCAGTAATACCGGGACACTAGCTAACTATGGCTACACCTTC
CASNTGTLANYGYTF
>many|17|TRBV7-6|TRBD2|TRBJ2-2
TGTGCCAGCAACTGGGGACTAGCGGAACTGAACACCGGGGAGCTGTTTTTT
CASNWGLAELNTGELFF
>few|13|TRBV10-3|NA|TRBJ2-3
TGTGCCATCATGGCCCCCACGCGAGATACGCAGTATTTT
CAIMAPTRDTQYF
>NA|16|TRBV12-3/TRBV12-4|NA|TRBJ2-7
TGTGCCAGCACCCGAGGAGGGACGGAGTTTTTCGGCGAGCAGTACTTC
CASTRGGTEFFGEQYF
>few|14|TRBV7-2|NA|TRBJ2-5
TGTGCCAGCAGCTTGTCGGCGGGGTGGGGGACCCAGTACTTC
CASSLSAGWGTQYF
>NA|14|TRBV7-9|NA|TRBJ1-2
TGTGCCAGCAGCTTGGGTCTCCAGAACTATGGCTACACCTTC
CASSLGLQNYGYTF
>many|15|TRBV7-2|NA|TRBJ1-2
TGTGCCAGCAGCTTGGACGGGGCGACTAACTATGGCTACACCTTC
CASSLDGATNYGYTF
>few|15|TRBV28|NA|TRBJ2-1
TGTGCCAGCAGTTTTCTGTTCGGGACCGACAATGAGCAGTTCTTC
CASSFLFGTDNEQFF
>NA|16|TRBV28|TRBD2|TRBJ2-1
TGTGCCAGCAGCGAAACTAGCGGGAGGGCCCCCAATGAGCAGTTCTTC
CASSETSGRAPNEQFF
>few|15|TRBV6-4|NA|TRBJ2-1
TGTGCCAGCAGTGACTACTGGTCCCTAAACAATGAGCAGTTCTTC
CASSDYWSLNNEQFF
>NA|13|TRBV11-2|NA|TRBJ1-6
TGTGCCAGCAGCCCCCTCTATAATTCACCCCTCCACTTT
CASSPLYNSPLHF
>NA|15|TRBV7-2|TRBD2|TRBJ2-1
TGTGCCAGTACGGTACTAGCGGACTCCTACAATGAGCAGTTCTTC
CASTVLADSYNEQFF
>few|17|TRBV29-1|TRBD2|TRBJ2-2
TGCAGCGTTGAAAGGATGGGAGGGCGGTCGAACACCGGGGAGCTGTTTTTT
CSVERMGGRSNTGELFF
>NA|14|TRBV2|TRBD1|TRBJ1-1
TGTGCCAGCAGTCCCCTTGACAGGGGCGCTGAAGCTTTCTTT
CASSPLDRGAEAFF
>many|17|TRBV7-2|TRBD2|TRBJ2-5
TGTGCCAGCAGCTTAGGGCCAGGGGCTAGCGGGAGCCAGACCCAGTACTTC
CASSLGPGASGSQTQYF
>NA|17|TRBV28|TRBD1|TRBJ1-1
TGTGCCAGCAGTTTTGATATAAGAAAGGGGGCTAGAACTGAAGCTTTCTTT
CASSFDIRKGARTEAFF
>NA|15|TRBV6-1|TRBD1|TRBJ2-3
TGTGCCAGCAGTACAATAGGACAGGGCACAGATACGCAGTATTTT
CASSTIGQGTDTQYF
>few|14|TRBV20-1|NA|TRBJ1-6
TGCAGTGCTAGAGAAACACCTTCCAATTCACCCCTCCACTTT
CSARETPSNSPLHF
>once|15|TRBV15|NA|TRBJ2-7
TGTGCCACCAGCAGCGACAAGCTCTCGTGGTACGAGCAGTACTTC
CATSSDKLSWYEQYF
>few|14|TRBV14|TRBD1|TRBJ2-7
TGTGCCAGCAGCCAACAGGGACAGTCCTACGAGCAGTACTTC
CASSQQGQSYEQYF
>few|14|TRBV5-1|TRBD1|TRBJ2-7
TGCGCCAGCAGCTTGCGACAGGGCTGGTACGAGCAGTACTTC
CASSLRQGWYEQYF
>few|15|TRBV6-1|NA|TRBJ1-5
TGTGCCAGCAGGGAGAGGCAGGCTGACAATCAGCCCCAGCATTTT
CASRERQADNQPQHF
>NA|15|TRBV12-3/TRBV12-4|NA|TRBJ1-6
TGTGCCAGCAGCCTGGGGGAGGCGGCCGCTGGGCCCCTCCACTTT
CASSLGEAAAGPLHF
>NA|12|TRBV29-1|NA|TRBJ1-1
TGCAGCGCTGGGCAGGGGACCACTGAAGCTTTCTTT
CSAGQGTTEAFF
>NA|18|TRBV6-1|NA|TRBJ1-5
TGTGCCAGCAGTGTTTCGGGGGCCAGCAGTTATAGCAATCAGCCCCAGCATTTT
CASSVSGASSYSNQPQHF
>NA|13|TRBV28|NA|TRBJ1-1
TGTGCCAGCAGGCGTCCTATGAACACTGAAGCTTTCTTT
CASRRPMNTEAFF
>few|14|TRBV3-1|NA|TRBJ1-2
TGTGCCAGCAGCCCCACGACCGGATCTTATGGCTACACCTTC
CASSPTTGSYGYTF
>many|12|TRBV7-6|NA|TRBJ1-1
TGTGCCAGCAGCTTAGGTGTGTCTGAAGCTTTCTTT
CASSLGVSEAFF
>NA|14|TRBV7-2|NA|TRBJ2-7
TGTGCCAGCAGCTTAGCCTGGCAGTCCTACGAGCAGTACTTC
CASSLAWQSYEQYF
>few|16|TRBV20-1|TRBD2|TRBJ2-1
TGCAGTGCTACTGGACTAGCGGGAGGACCCTACAATGAGCAGTTCTTC
CSATGLAGGPYNEQFF
>many|14|TRBV7-6|NA|TRBJ2-7
TGTGCCAGCAGCTTAGAAGATAGGGGCTACGAGCAGTACTTC
CASSLEDRGYEQYF